This T cell receptor beta chain was observed in a study of PD-1 blockade in mismatch repair-deficient tumors. The wider study: Enrolled about 2012-2016, patients had progressing, pretreated mismatch repair-deficient cancers of about a dozen types.

Points from the study as a whole: Tumor-resident clones, often undetectable pretreatment in blood, expanded then contracted after pembrolizumab.

The method was immunoSEQ multiplex PCR; TCRdb's version includes in-frame clones alone and lacks a portion of them. In the table there are under 75,000 clones, roughly 88% of which are singletons. The CDR3 sequence is 15 residues long. V lost 2 bases and J 1 base, leaving 12 bases between the germline ends. CDR1 is MDHEN, CDR2 SYDVKM, per germline. TCRs were sequenced from a few patients responding to pembrolizumab. Comment on this clone: Its antigen remains unidentified.

Sequencing was performed on peripheral blood, taken 52 weeks after starting pembrolizumab. The receptor was derived from an adult with mismatch repair-deficient cancer. J is TRBJ2-7 and V is TRBV28; D is perhaps TRBD1 (6 bases). The CDR3 reads CASSLTGRISYEQYF. The CDR3, as DNA: TGTGCCAGCAGTTTAACAGGGCGCATTTCCTACGAGCAGTACTTC.